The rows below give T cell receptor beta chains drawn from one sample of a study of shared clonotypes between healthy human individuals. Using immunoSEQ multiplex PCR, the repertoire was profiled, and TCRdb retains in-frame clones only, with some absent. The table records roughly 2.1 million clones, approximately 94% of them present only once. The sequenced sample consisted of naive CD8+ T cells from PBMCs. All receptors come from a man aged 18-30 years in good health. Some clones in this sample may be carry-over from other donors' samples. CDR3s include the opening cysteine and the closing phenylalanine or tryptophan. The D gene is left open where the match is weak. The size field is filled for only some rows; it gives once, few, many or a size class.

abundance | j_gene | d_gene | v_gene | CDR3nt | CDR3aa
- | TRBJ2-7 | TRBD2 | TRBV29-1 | TGCAGCGTCGTATCTCTAGCGGGATCGCCCTACGAGCAGTACTTC | CSVVSLAGSPYEQYF
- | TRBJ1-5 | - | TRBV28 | TGTGCCAGCAGTTCCCGCAGGGCTGGTCAGCCCCAGCATTTT | CASSSRRAGQPQHF
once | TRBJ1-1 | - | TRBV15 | TGTGCCACCAGCAGAGATGGGATCGTTGCAGGGGATCCTGAAGCTTTCTTT | CATSRDGIVAGDPEAFF
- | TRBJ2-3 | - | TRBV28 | TGTGCCAGCAGTCCCCGATTCCGCGTCACTAGCACAGATACGCAGTATTTT | CASSPRFRVTSTDTQYF
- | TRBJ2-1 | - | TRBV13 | TGTGCCAGCACTAGTCAGGCTGGGAATGAGCAGTTCTTC | CASTSQAGNEQFF
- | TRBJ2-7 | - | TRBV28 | TGTGCCAGCAGTTTCGCCAGCCACGAGCAGTACTTC | CASSFASHEQYF
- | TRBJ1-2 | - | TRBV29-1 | TGCAGCGTTGATTCTGGGGGTGGCTACACCTTC | CSVDSGGGYTF
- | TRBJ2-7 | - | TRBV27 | TGTGCCAGCAGTAAATCCGGGACGGGGGCCTACGAGCAGTACTTC | CASSKSGTGAYEQYF
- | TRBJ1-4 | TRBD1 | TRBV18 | TGTGCCAGCTCACCCCAGAAGACAGGGGATAATGAAAAACTGTTTTTT | CASSPQKTGDNEKLFF
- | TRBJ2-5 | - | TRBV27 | TGTGCCAGCAGTCCGCTCGGGGGCCGTCCTAAAGAGACCCAGTACTTC | CASSPLGGRPKETQYF
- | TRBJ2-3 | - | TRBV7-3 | TGTGCCAGCAGCTCACAGGGTGTGGGCACAGATACGCAGTATTTT | CASSSQGVGTDTQYF
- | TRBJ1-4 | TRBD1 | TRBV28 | TGTGCCAGCAGTGAATACAGGGGGCTTGGGGAAAAACTGTTTTTT | CASSEYRGLGEKLFF
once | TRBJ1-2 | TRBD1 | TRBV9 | TGTGCCAGCAGCCCTGGACAGGGTACCTATGGCTACACCTTC | CASSPGQGTYGYTF
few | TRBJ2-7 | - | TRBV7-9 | TGTGCCAGCTCTGTGGGGATGATCTACGAGCAGTACTTC | CASSVGMIYEQYF
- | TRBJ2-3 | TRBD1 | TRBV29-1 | TGCAGCGCTCGAGGGGGCAGCACAGATACGCAGTATTTT | CSARGGSTDTQYF
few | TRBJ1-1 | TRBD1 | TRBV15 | TGTGCCACCAGCAGCCAATCGACAGGGGACAACACTGAAGCTTTCTTT | CATSSQSTGDNTEAFF
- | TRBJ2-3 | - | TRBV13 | TGTGCCAGCAGCTTAGAGGTTACTAGCACAGATACGCAGTATTTT | CASSLEVTSTDTQYF
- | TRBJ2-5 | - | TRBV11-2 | TGTGCCAGCAGTTCCCGACAGGCTTCTCAAGAGACCCAGTACTTC | CASSSRQASQETQYF
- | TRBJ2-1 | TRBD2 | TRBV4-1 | TGCGCCAGCAGCCAAGGGGGCGGGAGAGAGCAGTTCTTC | CASSQGGGREQFF
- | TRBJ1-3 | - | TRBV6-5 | TGTGCCAGCAGTTTGGCGTTCTCTGGAAACACCATATATTTT | CASSLAFSGNTIYF
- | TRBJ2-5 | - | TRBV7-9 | TGTGCCAGCAGCTTAGGAGGGATCCAAGAGACCCAGTACTTC | CASSLGGIQETQYF
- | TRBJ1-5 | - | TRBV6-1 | TGTGCCAGCAGTGGCAGGGCCCCAGATCAGCCCCAGCATTTT | CASSGRAPDQPQHF
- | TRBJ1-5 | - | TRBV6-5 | TGTGCCAGCAGCGTCCGACAGGGCAATCAGCCCCAGCATTTT | CASSVRQGNQPQHF
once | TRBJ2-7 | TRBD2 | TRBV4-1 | TGCGCCAGCAGCCAAAAGACCAGCGGGGCGACCTACGAGCAGTACTTC | CASSQKTSGATYEQYF
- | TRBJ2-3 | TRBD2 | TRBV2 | TGTGCCAGCAGTGATCTACTTGCGGGAGAGGCGACAGATACGCAGTATTTT | CASSDLLAGEATDTQYF
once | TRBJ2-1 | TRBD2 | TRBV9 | TGTGCCAGCAGCGCCTCCGGGACTAGCGTTAATGAGCAGTTCTTC | CASSASGTSVNEQFF
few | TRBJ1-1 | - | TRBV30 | TGTGCCTGGAGTGTACAAATGAACACTGAAGCTTTCTTT | CAWSVQMNTEAFF
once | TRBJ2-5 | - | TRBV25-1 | TGTGCCAGCAGTTTTTCTTTGGAGCAGTACTTC | CASSFSLEQYF